This paragraph reports one TCR beta chain. The specificity of this receptor is unknown. There are no base qualities to consult, and no much larger clone falls within one base. The study was a case-control design nested within a healthcare worker cohort in London, UK, with weekly nasopharyngeal swab PCR tests and blood sampling. Healthcare workers were recruited between 23 and 31 March 2020, during the week of the UK lockdown, and were followed weekly for up to about 16 weeks. Taken from the germline V gene (reference sequence), the CDR1 and CDR2 loops are DFQATT and SNEGSKA. Trimming leaves V shorter by 2 bases and J shorter by 5 bases, with the junction holding 6 bases beyond the gene matches. The CDR3, from cysteine to phenylalanine, totals 14 residues. Solely the CDR3 DNA is kept, with 42 bases framed from the first base. Library preparation was by 5' RACE. This sample was sequenced with a NextSeq 500. To correct for sequencing error and PCR bias, the TCR library protocol tagged individual cDNA molecules with unique molecular identifiers. Both TCR alpha and beta chains were sequenced, and tight co-correlation was observed between alpha and beta sequence abundances in each sample. The study's own analysis went as follows. Decombinator V4 was used to annotate the V gene, J gene and CDR3 of the TCR sequences. TCRs were defined as expanded if a significant change between any two time points was detected under a Poisson model with p below 0.0001. TCR abundances were normalised to the total number of TCRs sequenced per sample and were expressed as counts per million. MAIT TCRs were defined by TRAV1-2 paired with TRAJ12, TRAJ20 or TRAJ33, and iNKT TCRs by TRAV10 paired with TRAJ18. VDJdb, accessed 1 November 2021, was searched for CMV, EBV and SARS-CoV-2 annotated TCRs, excluding TCRs annotated for multiple antigens. The public reads were reanalyzed by TCRdb: fastp trimming at Q25, MiXCR alignment, in-frame beta chains only. Rows matching on CDR3 protein sequence are summarized as one entry with the most common DNA and genes. TCRdb, not the authors, supplied the V and J calls. Present in this sample are approximately 80,000 distinct CDR3 sequences, roughly 12% of which were seen just once. Around 3.7% of the sample lies in the top ten.

The entry originates in a study of early T cells in non-severe SARS-CoV-2 infection (dated by TCRdb to the early 2020s). About the investigation overall: TCR sequencing used bulk RNA from unsorted whole blood, so alpha and beta chains could not be paired. The paper as a whole reports these results and caveats: VDJdb matching was skewed toward anti-spike CD8 responses and likely underestimated virus-specific expansions by missing private and CD4 specificities.

The clonotype originates from an adult who was a healthcare worker with PCR-confirmed SARS-CoV-2 infection or an uninfected control (not recorded which). Sequencing input: whole blood. Recombination connected TRBV20-1 to TRBJ2-5, with TRBD1 matching 9 junction bases. The CDR3 protein sequence reads: CSARPGQGRETQYF. The nucleotides read TGCAGTGCTAGACCGGGACAGGGAAGGGAGACCCAGTACTTC.